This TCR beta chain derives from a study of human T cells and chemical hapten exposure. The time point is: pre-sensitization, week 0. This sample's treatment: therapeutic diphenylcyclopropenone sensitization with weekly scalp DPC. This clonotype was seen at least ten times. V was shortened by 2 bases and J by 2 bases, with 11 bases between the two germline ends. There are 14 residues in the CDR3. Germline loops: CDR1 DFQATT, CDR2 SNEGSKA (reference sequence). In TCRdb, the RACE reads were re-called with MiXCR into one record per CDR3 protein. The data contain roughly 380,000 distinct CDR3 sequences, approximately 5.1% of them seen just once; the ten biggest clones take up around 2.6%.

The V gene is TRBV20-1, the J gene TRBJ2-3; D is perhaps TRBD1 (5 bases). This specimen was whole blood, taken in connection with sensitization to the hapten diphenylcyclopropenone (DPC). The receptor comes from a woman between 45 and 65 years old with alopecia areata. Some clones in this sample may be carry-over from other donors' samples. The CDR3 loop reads CSARRQGVTDTQYF. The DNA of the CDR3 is TGCAGTGCTAGACGACAAGGGGTCACAGATACGCAGTATTTT.